Listed below are T cell receptor beta chains from one sample, sequenced in a study of cytomegalovirus exposure and HLA in healthy donors. TCRdb keeps only in-frame clones here, not all; method: immunoSEQ multiplex PCR. The sample has about 120,000 clones; roughly 90% are singletons. The sequenced sample consisted of PBMCs. These receptors originate from a woman aged 18-29 years in good health and CMV-seropositive. Both conserved end residues are part of each CDR3. The order of the fields is J gene, clone size, V gene, D gene, CDR3 protein, CDR3 DNA. A D gene is named only where the DNA matches it firmly. Clone size is not always given. Where it is, it says once, few, many or a class for expanded clones.

>TRBJ2-7|.|TRBV10-3|TRBD1
CAISETGGPYEQYF
TGTGCCATCAGTGAGACAGGGGGTCCCTACGAGCAGTACTTC
>TRBJ2-3|.|TRBV5-1|TRBD2
CASRSGGGTDTQYF
TGCGCCAGCAGGAGCGGGGGGGGCACAGATACGCAGTATTTT
>TRBJ2-4|.|TRBV2|TRBD2
CASSFQRGGQGIQYF
TGTGCCAGCAGTTTCCAGCGGGGGGGCCAAGGCATTCAGTACTTC
>TRBJ2-7|once|TRBV30|.
CAWRPSDTAYEQYF
TGTGCCTGGAGACCAAGTGACACAGCATACGAGCAGTACTTC
>TRBJ2-2|.|TRBV29-1|.
CSVESFTGELFF
TGCAGCGTTGAATCTTTCACCGGGGAGCTGTTTTTT
>TRBJ2-7|.|TRBV9|.
CASSVEGVGENSYEQYF
TGTGCCAGCAGCGTAGAGGGGGTGGGGGAAAATTCCTACGAGCAGTACTTC
>TRBJ2-1|.|TRBV5-1|TRBD1
CASSLADRGSGNEQFF
TGCGCCAGCAGCTTGGCGGACAGGGGGTCCGGCAATGAGCAGTTCTTC
>TRBJ2-3|.|TRBV9|TRBD2
CASSGGGWDTQYF
TGTGCCAGCAGCGGCGGGGGTTGGGATACGCAGTATTTT
>TRBJ2-5|.|TRBV5-6|.
CASSLSRETQYF
TGTGCCAGCAGCTTGAGTCGGGAGACCCAGTACTTC
>TRBJ1-1|.|TRBV7-9|TRBD1
CASSLTGETEAFF
TGTGCCAGCAGCTTAACAGGGGAAACTGAAGCTTTCTTT
>TRBJ1-2|.|TRBV28|.
CAIRTQGFYGYTF
TGTGCCATCCGGACCCAGGGGTTCTATGGCTACACCTTC
>TRBJ1-5|.|TRBV6-5|.
CASRYDRSGNQPQHF
TGTGCCAGCAGGTACGACAGATCAGGCAATCAGCCCCAGCATTTT
>TRBJ1-6|few|TRBV30|TRBD1
CAWSDRGFNSPLHF
TGTGCCTGGAGTGACAGGGGGTTTAATTCACCCCTCCACTTT
>TRBJ1-2|once|TRBV7-3|TRBD1
CATRTGAGILYGYTF
TGTGCCACCAGGACAGGGGCGGGAATTTTGTATGGCTACACCTTC
>TRBJ2-1|.|TRBV30|TRBD2
CAWSVWRVAGGPREQFF
TGTGCCTGGAGTGTATGGCGGGTAGCGGGGGGGCCACGTGAGCAGTTCTTC
>TRBJ1-5|once|TRBV27|.
CASSFGSSRGPQHF
TGTGCCAGCAGTTTCGGGTCTTCACGGGGACCCCAGCATTTT
>TRBJ2-5|.|TRBV7-6|TRBD1
CASSLVTWDSQETQYF
TGTGCCAGCAGCTTAGTGACCTGGGACAGCCAAGAGACCCAGTACTTC
>TRBJ2-7|.|TRBV23-1|TRBD1
CASSPRQGRNEQYF
TGCGCCAGCAGTCCTAGACAGGGGAGAAACGAGCAGTACTTC
>TRBJ1-2|.|TRBV11-1|TRBD1
CASSPQGVNYGYTF
TGTGCCAGCAGCCCGCAGGGGGTAAACTATGGCTACACCTTC
>TRBJ2-7|once|TRBV18|.
CASSPQRRNEQYF
TGTGCCAGCTCACCACAACGGAGAAACGAGCAGTACTTC
>TRBJ1-1|.|TRBV6-1|.
CASRLRDTEAFF
TGTGCCAGCCGGCTTCGGGACACTGAAGCTTTCTTT
>TRBJ2-2|.|TRBV27|.
CASSKGLTNTGELFF
TGTGCCAGCAGTAAGGGACTGACCAACACCGGGGAGCTGTTTTTT
>TRBJ1-4|.|TRBV6-1|TRBD1
CASSEGVGTGGGKLFF
TGTGCCAGCAGTGAAGGGGTGGGGACAGGGGGAGGAAAACTGTTTTTT
>TRBJ1-2|.|TRBV2|.
CASSRGPPINYGYTF
TGTGCCAGCAGTCGAGGTCCTCCAATCAACTATGGCTACACCTTC
>TRBJ2-2|.|TRBV7-6|TRBD1
CASSSGTGPGELFF
TGTGCCAGCAGCTCCGGGACAGGGCCCGGGGAGCTGTTTTTT
>TRBJ2-3|.|TRBV13|TRBD2
CASSGRAGTSSTDTQYF
TGTGCCAGCAGCGGGAGAGCCGGGACTAGTTCCACAGATACGCAGTATTTT
>TRBJ2-3|.|TRBV5-1|TRBD2
CASSKVTSGRTDTQYF
TGCGCCAGCAGCAAAGTTACTAGCGGCCGCACAGATACGCAGTATTTT
>TRBJ2-2|.|TRBV9|TRBD2
CASSVSGRRSGELFF
TGTGCCAGCAGCGTAAGCGGGAGACGGTCCGGGGAGCTGTTTTTT
>TRBJ1-5|.|TRBV9|.
CASSQGGNQPQHF
TGTGCCAGCAGTCAAGGAGGCAATCAGCCCCAGCATTTT
>TRBJ2-7|.|TRBV14|TRBD1
CASSQGTGAYEQYF
TGTGCCAGCAGCCAAGGGACAGGGGCCTACGAGCAGTACTTC
>TRBJ2-5|.|TRBV5-1|TRBD2
CASSLVGGGPQETQYF
TGCGCCAGCAGCTTGGTTGGGGGAGGGCCACAAGAGACCCAGTACTTC
>TRBJ1-5|.|TRBV4-1|.
CASSQVAQSLNSNQPQHF
TGCGCCAGCAGCCAAGTAGCCCAGTCACTCAATAGCAATCAGCCCCAGCATTTT
>TRBJ1-5|.|TRBV15|TRBD1
CATSRDLMDRYNQPQHF
TGTGCCACCAGCAGAGATCTTATGGACAGGTACAATCAGCCCCAGCATTTT